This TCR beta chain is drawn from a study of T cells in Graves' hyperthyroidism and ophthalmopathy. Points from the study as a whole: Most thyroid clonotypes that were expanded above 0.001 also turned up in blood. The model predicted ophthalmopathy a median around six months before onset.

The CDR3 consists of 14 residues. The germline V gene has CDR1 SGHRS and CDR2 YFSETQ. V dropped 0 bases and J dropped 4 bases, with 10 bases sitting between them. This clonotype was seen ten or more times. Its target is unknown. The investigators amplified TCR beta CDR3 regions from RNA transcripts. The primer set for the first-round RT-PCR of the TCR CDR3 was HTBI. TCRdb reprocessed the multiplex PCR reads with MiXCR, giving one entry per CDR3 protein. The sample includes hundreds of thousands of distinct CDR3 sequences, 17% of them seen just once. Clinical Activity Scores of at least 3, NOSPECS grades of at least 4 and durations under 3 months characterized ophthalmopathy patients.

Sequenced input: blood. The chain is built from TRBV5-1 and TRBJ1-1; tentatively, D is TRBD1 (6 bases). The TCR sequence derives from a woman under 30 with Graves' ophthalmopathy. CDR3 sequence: CASSLAPRGTEAFF. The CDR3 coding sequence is TGCGCCAGCAGCTTGGCGCCCAGGGGCACTGAAGCTTTCTTT.